The 13 T cell receptor beta chains below come from one sample, sequenced in a study of tumor-infiltrating lymphocytes in primary liver carcinoma. Germline DNA was also extracted, and blood RNA was taken from unsorted whole blood. From approximately 550 ng of total RNA, TCR beta-specific cDNA was reverse-transcribed using a constant-region primer. Researchers made the TCR beta libraries by running three nested multiplex PCR rounds with slightly modified ARM-PCR. TRBV1-TRBV30 forward primers paired with a C-beta reverse primer drove the first two PCR rounds, around 9 cycles each. One entry per CDR3 protein, called by TCRdb with MiXCR from the multiplex PCR reads. The data contain roughly 180,000 distinct CDR3 sequences, 60% of them singletons. The sample was peripheral blood. These receptors were taken from a man aged 35 to 55 with primary liver carcinoma and hepatitis B virus infection.

As for this clonotype: The junction departs from germline at one end; a sequencing error may be responsible. The CDR3 is CACSYSRVSGDTQYF. For the CDR3, the DNA is TGTGCCTGCAGTTACTCGAGGGTCTCCGGGGATACGCAGTATTTT. The chain is built from TRBV6-6 and TRBJ2-3, with TRBD2 as a possible D gene (5 bases). CDR3 length: 15 amino acids. The germline gives CDR1 MNHNY, CDR2 SVGAGI (reference sequence).

The CDR3 spells CASSEGTAKQFF. CDR3 in DNA: TGTGCCAGCAGTGAGGGGACAGCGAAGCAGTTCTTC. The rearrangement links TRBV2 to TRBJ2-1, with 7 bases fitting TRBD1. The CDR3 consists of 12 residues. Germline V gives CDR1 SNHLY, CDR2 FYNNEI. With V trimmed by 3 bases and J by 11 bases, 4 bases remained unmatched.

This chain links TRBV29-1 with TRBJ2-7; 10 bases line up with TRBD2. Germline V gene data show CDR1 as SQVTM and CDR2 as ANQGSEA. The junction had 6 bases not matched to a gene; V was cut back by 7 bases and J by 0 bases. CDR3 length equals 14 residues. The CDR3 nucleotides are TGCAGCGCCCTAGGACTAGCGGCCTCCTACGAGCAGTACTTC. Amino acids: CSALGLAASYEQYF.

Here the CDR3 reads CASTWTWLIGVTQYF. DNA for the CDR3: TGTGCCAGCACCTGGACATGGTTGATTGGAGTTACGCAGTATTTT. The chain combines TRBV6-1 with TRBJ2-3, with D tentatively TRBD1 (5 bases). In germline, CDR1 is MNHNS, CDR2 SASEGT. V was pared by 7 bases and J by 8 bases, with 22 bases between. This CDR3 spans 15 amino acids.

In this sample, this clonotype turned up a few times. The V and J genes are TRBV28 and TRBJ2-7; maybe TRBD2 (7 bases). This CDR3 has 13 residues. Germline CDR1 and CDR2: MDHEN and SYDVKM. Trimming shortened V by 7 bases and J by 3 bases, and 13 bases separated the two germline ends. In nucleotides, the CDR3 is TGTGCCAGCATGAGGGGAGGGGGCTACGAGCAGTACTTC. Amino acids: CASMRGGGYEQYF. Variable domain in full (rest from reference TRBV28 and TRBJ2-7): DVKVTQSSRYLVKRTGEKVFLECVQDMDHENMFWYRQDPGLGLRLIYFSYDVKMKEKGDIPEGYSVSREKKERFSLILESASTNQTSMYLCASMRGGGYEQYFGPGTRLTVT.

This sequence joins TRBV11-3 and TRBJ2-7; perhaps TRBD1 as D (5 bases). The CDR3 is made up of 12 amino acids. V lost 1 base and J 8 bases, leaving 9 bases between the germline ends. The germline V gene has CDR1 SGHNT and CDR2 YENEEA. CDR3 loop: CASSLVPDKQYF. For the CDR3, the DNA is TGTGCCAGCAGCTTAGTTCCGGACAAGCAGTACTTC.

This clonotype was observed a single time. The rearrangement links TRBV14 to TRBJ1-4, with D possibly TRBD1 on 5 matching bases. V lost 4 bases and J lost 3, with 21 bases in between. CDR1 is SGHDN, CDR2 FVKESK, per germline. The CDR3 loop spans 18 amino acids. The CDR3 here is CASSPYALRAFPNEKLFF. The CDR3 DNA sequence: TGTGCCAGCAGCCCCTACGCGCTCAGGGCATTCCCTAATGAAAAACTGTTTTTT. Together with reference TRBV14 and TRBJ1-4, the CDR3 gives the full variable domain: EAGVTQFPSHSVIEKGQTVTLRCDPISGHDNLYWYRRVMGKEIKFLLHFVKESKQDESGMPNNRFLAERTGGTYSTLKVQPAELEDSGVYFCASSPYALRAFPNEKLFFGSGTQLSVL.

The sample holds a few counts of this clonotype. The chain has TRBV6-2 or TRBV6-3 and TRBJ1-5, with D tentatively TRBD1 (5 bases). Germline lookup yields CDR1 MNHEY and CDR2 SVGEGT. V lost 6 bases to trimming and J lost 4 bases, with 10 bases between them. CDR3 length equals 13 residues. CDR3 sequence reads: CASRTGGNQPQHF. DNA for the CDR3: TGTGCCAGCAGGACCGGGGGGAATCAGCCCCAGCATTTT.

Many counts were recorded for this clonotype. The V call is TRBV29-1, the J call TRBJ2-5; 9 bases fit TRBD2. V trimming: 7 bases; J trimming: 5 bases; junction bases outside the gene matches: 11. The CDR3 is 14 amino acids. Germline lookup yields CDR1 SQVTM and CDR2 ANQGSEA. CDR3 in amino acids: CSGKGLAGTETQYF. The CDR3 region has the DNA TGCAGCGGCAAGGGCCTAGCGGGAACGGAGACCCAGTACTTC.

As to this clonotype: The junction does not match germline at one end; this may be a read error. The V call is TRBV11-2, the J call TRBJ2-1; the D call may be TRBD1 or TRBD2 (5 bases each). Per germline, CDR1 SGHAT and CDR2 FQNNGV. CDR3 size: 15 residues. CDR3 DNA: TGTGCTAGCAGTTCCTGGGGCACTAGGCTCGATGAGCAGTTCTTC. It is translated as CASSSWGTRLDEQFF.

About this clonotype: This CDR3 fails to terminate in the conserved phenylalanine or tryptophan, so it likely reflects a read error. V usage is TRBV10-3 and J usage is TRBJ2-3, with D possibly TRBD2 on 6 matching bases. CDR3 length: 15 residues. Trimming shortened V by 3 bases and J by 2 bases, and 12 bases separated the two germline ends. Germline V CDR1 and CDR2: ENHRY, SYGVKD. CDR3 nucleotide sequence: TGTGCCATCAGTGATGGCGGGGTTGCCACAGATACGCAGTATCTT. Translating gives CAISDGGVATDTQYL.

Concerning this clonotype: A read error may produce the germline difference seen at one junction end. The gene calls are TRBV12-3 or TRBV12-4 and TRBJ2-3; tentatively, D is TRBD2 (5 bases). CDR3 length: 16 amino acids. Here the CDR3 reads CASTPPAVISTDKQYF. Written as DNA, the CDR3 is TGTGCCAGCACCCCCCCAGCGGTTATTAGCACAGATAAGCAGTATTTT.

V gene TRBV30 combines with J gene TRBJ1-5; possibly TRBD1 for D (5 bases). Germline V gene data show CDR1 as GTSNPN and CDR2 as SVGIG (reference sequence). V was pared by 3 bases and J by 4 bases, with 19 bases between. The CDR3 has 16 residues. In DNA, the CDR3 is TGTGCCTGGAGCGCCCCCCCGGGACTGAGTAATCAGCCCCAGCATTTT. Translation gives CAWSAPPGLSNQPQHF. Full variable domain (outside the CDR3, taken from reference TRBV30 and TRBJ1-5): SQTIHQWPATLVQPVGSPLSLECTVEGTSNPNLYWYRQAAGRGLQLLFYSVGIGQISSEVPQNLSASRPQDRQFILSSKKLLLSDSGFYLCAWSAPPGLSNQPQHFGDGTRLSIL.